These 4 T cell receptor beta chains were sequenced from one sample in a study of read filtering for tumor transcriptome and immune sequencing. The library was built from about 400 ng RNA with molecular barcoded adaptors for alpha/delta and beta/gamma chains. One entry per CDR3 protein, called by TCRdb with MiXCR from the reads. Of tens of thousands of distinct CDR3 sequences in the sample, approximately 14% were seen once. Sequenced: a population of CD138-negative cells sorted from bone marrow. The source of these receptors is a donor at least 40 years old with multiple myeloma.

The sample holds many counts of this clonotype. The chain links TRBV7-3 to TRBJ1-1; D unresolved. The CDR3 totals 13 residues. Germline V gene sequence: CDR1 SGHTA, CDR2 FQGTGA. Between the trimmed V and J ends, which lost 4 bases and 7 bases, there was a span of 13 bases. The CDR3 region has the DNA TGTGCCAGCAGCTCCCGTCGAGGCGGTGAAGCTTTCTTT. This gives the protein CASSSRRGGEAFF.

About this clonotype itself: A read error is the likely source, as a far larger clone sits one nucleotide away. The chain carries TRBV12-3 or TRBV12-4 and TRBJ2-1; 7 bases are shared with TRBD2. The CDR3 extends over 15 amino acids. The CDR3 DNA sequence: TGTGCCAGCAGTTTGAGGATTATAGCGGGCAATGCGCAGTTCTTC. This translates into CASSLRIIAGNAQFF.

This clonotype was detected many times. The chain couples TRBV27 to TRBJ1-2, with 10 positions matching TRBD1. Looked up from germline, CDR1 is MNHEY and CDR2 is SMNVEV (reference sequence). The CDR3 length is 15 residues. With V trimmed by 5 bases and J by 4 bases, 7 bases remained unmatched. The CDR3, as DNA: TGTGCCAGCAGTCCCGGGACAGGGGCCGGCTATGGCTACACCTTC. Its protein product is CASSPGTGAGYGYTF.

This clonotype was recorded many times. The V call is TRBV3-1, the J call TRBJ2-5; D remains ambiguous. The V gene lost 1 base and the J gene lost 5 bases, with 5 bases spanning the gap. The germline CDR1 and CDR2 sequences are LGHDT and YNNKEL (reference sequence). This CDR3 is 12 amino acids long. CDR3 nucleotides: TGTGCCAGCAGCCAAGTTTCTGAGACCCAGTACTTC. It encodes CASSQVSETQYF.